This T cell receptor (beta chain) was found in a study of blood T cell repertoires in COVID-19. Study in general: Sources were T cells, B-cell-depleted T cells, or PBMCs; the material itself was cDNA or gDNA.

Clones were read by immunoSEQ multiplex PCR, and TCRdb kept only the in-frame ones, dropping some. The table includes 200,000 or so clones, approximately 90% detected once. Losses at the gene ends were 5 bases for V and 1 base for J; bases not matched to a gene: 13. The length of the CDR3 is 18 residues. CDR1 SGHAT and CDR2 FQNNGV come from the germline V gene. Material for sequencing was peripheral blood. This chain connects TRBV11-2 to TRBJ2-3, with TRBD1 matching over 9 bases. The TCR originated in a man older than 75 with acute or convalescent COVID-19. The CDR3 region has the DNA TGTGCCAGCAGCCCTCCCCCCCACAGGGGGCGCGGCACAGATACGCAGTATTTT. Translating it yields CASSPPPHRGRGTDTQYF.